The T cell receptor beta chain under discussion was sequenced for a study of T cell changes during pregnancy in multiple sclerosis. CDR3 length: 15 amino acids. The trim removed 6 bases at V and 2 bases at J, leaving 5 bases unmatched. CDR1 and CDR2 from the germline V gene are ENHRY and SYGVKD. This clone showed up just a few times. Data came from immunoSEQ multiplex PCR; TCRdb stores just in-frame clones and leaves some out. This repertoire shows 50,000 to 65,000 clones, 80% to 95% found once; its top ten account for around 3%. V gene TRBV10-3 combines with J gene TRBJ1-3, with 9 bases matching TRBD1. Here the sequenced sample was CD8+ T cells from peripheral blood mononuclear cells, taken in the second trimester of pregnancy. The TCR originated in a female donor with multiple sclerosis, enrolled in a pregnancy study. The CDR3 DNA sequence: TGTGCCATCAGGGGACAGGGTAGCCCTGGAAACACCATATATTTT. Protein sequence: CAIRGQGSPGNTIYF.